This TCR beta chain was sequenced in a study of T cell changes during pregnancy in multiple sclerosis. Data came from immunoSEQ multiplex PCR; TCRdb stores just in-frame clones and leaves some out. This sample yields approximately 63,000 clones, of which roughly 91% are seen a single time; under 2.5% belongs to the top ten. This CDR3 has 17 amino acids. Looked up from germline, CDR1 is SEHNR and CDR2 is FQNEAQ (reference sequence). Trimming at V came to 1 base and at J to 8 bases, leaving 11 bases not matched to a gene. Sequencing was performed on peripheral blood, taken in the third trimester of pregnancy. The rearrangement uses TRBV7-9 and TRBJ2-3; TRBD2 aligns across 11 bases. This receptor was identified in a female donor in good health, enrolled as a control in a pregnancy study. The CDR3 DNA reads TGTGCCAGCAGCTTAGGACCGGGACTAGCGGTCGGGGGTACGCAGTATTTT. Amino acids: CASSLGPGLAVGGTQYF.